The next 19 T cell receptor beta chains were all read from a single sample in a study of Graves' ophthalmopathy and Graves' hyperthyroidism (dated by TCRdb to the late 2010s). The instrument was an Illumina HiSeq 2000. TCR beta CDR3 regions were amplified from RNA transcripts for repertoire sequencing. A first-round RT-PCR used HTBI primers with the Qiagen OneStep RT-PCR kit, followed by a second-round multiplex PCR, size selection and purification. TCRdb applied fastp at Q25 and MiXCR to the public reads, then kept only in-frame beta chains. Rows with a matching CDR3 protein are joined into one entry that keeps the most common DNA and genes. Present in this sample are over 150,000 distinct CDR3 sequences, 30% to 45% of which were seen just once. The ten most abundant clones make up roughly 6% of the sample. Sample: peripheral blood. The receptors originated from a woman between 35 and 50 years old with Graves' ophthalmopathy. Donor details come from another sample of the same person, matched by shared clones.

This clonotype was counted ten times or more. The V and J genes are TRBV27 and TRBJ2-7; 11 bases align to TRBD2. The CDR3 is 15 residues long. The germline V gene encodes CDR1 MNHEY and CDR2 SMNVEV (reference sequence). V trimming: 5 bases; J trimming: 6 bases; junction bases outside the gene matches: 9. CDR3 bases: TGTGCCAGCAGTCGGCCGGGACTAGCGGCGGGCGAGCAGTACTTC. Encoded protein: CASSRPGLAAGEQYF.

V is TRBV28 and J is TRBJ2-5; 7 nucleotides agree with TRBD1. V lost 4 bases and J lost 5; bases outside the gene matches: 13. CDR3 length: 16 residues. Germline V CDR1 and CDR2: MDHEN, SYDVKM. The CDR3 DNA reads as TGTGCCAGCAGTTCGCCGGTCAGGGGGATGGGGGAGACCCAGTACTTC. Residues: CASSSPVRGMGETQYF. The full variable domain, its missing parts supplied by reference TRBV28 and TRBJ2-5, is DVKVTQSSRYLVKRTGEKVFLECVQDMDHENMFWYRQDPGLGLRLIYFSYDVKMKEKGDIPEGYSVSREKKERFSLILESASTNQTSMYLCASSSPVRGMGETQYFGPGTRLLVL.

This clonotype was seen more than once but under ten times. The V gene is TRBV6-1, the J gene TRBJ1-1; the D is unclear. This CDR3 has 11 residues. Germline CDR1 is MNHNS and CDR2 is SASEGT. Trimming took 4 bases from V and 5 from J, leaving 5 bases between them. This CDR3 reads CASSVSTEAFF. For the CDR3, the DNA is TGTGCCAGCAGTGTTAGTACTGAAGCTTTCTTT.

The rearrangement joins TRBV24-1 to TRBJ1-6; no definite D call. Germline lookup yields CDR1 KGHDR and CDR2 SFDVKD. Trimming stripped 4 bases from V and 3 bases from J, with 12 bases between. The length of the CDR3 is 16 residues. CDR3 protein: CATSEPDGIYNSPLHF. CDR3 bases: TGTGCCACCAGTGAACCAGACGGAATCTATAATTCACCCCTCCACTTT.

The chain uses TRBV27 and TRBJ1-2, with 10 bases lining up with TRBD1. CDR1 MNHEY and CDR2 SMNVEV come from the germline V gene (reference sequence). The CDR3 extends over 18 amino acids. V shed 3 bases, J shed 4 bases, and the junction held 14 bases outside the gene matches. CDR3 nucleotides: TGTGCCAGCAGTTTGCTCGGGACAGGGGAAACCAATCGCTATGGCTACACCTTC. Amino acids: CASSLLGTGETNRYGYTF.

This clonotype has ten or more counts. The J gene is TRBJ2-7, the V gene TRBV11-3, with D unclear. Trimming pared 7 bases from V and 2 bases from J, leaving 6 bases between. The V gene's germline CDR1 is SGHNT and CDR2 YENEEA. This CDR3 contains 11 residues. CDR3 loop: CASKQAYEQYF. For the CDR3, the DNA is TGTGCCAGCAAACAAGCCTACGAGCAGTACTTC.

Many counts were recorded for this clonotype. The chain employs TRBV5-6 and TRBJ1-2; possibly TRBD1 for D (6 bases). Germline V CDR1 and CDR2: SGHDT, YYEEEE. Deletions cut 3 bases from V and 4 bases from J, with 19 bases between. There are 16 residues in the CDR3. CDR3 sequence: CASSYQGPAEIYGYTF. DNA of the CDR3: TGTGCCAGCAGCTACCAGGGGCCGGCGGAAATCTATGGCTACACCTTC.

The chain combines TRBV24-1 with TRBJ1-1; weak D call: TRBD1 (5 bases). This CDR3 contains 13 residues. The germline CDR1 and CDR2 sequences are KGHDR and SFDVKD. V dropped 3 bases and J dropped 7 bases, with 11 bases sitting between them. CDR3 residues: CATSDGDVLEAFF. CDR3 nucleotide sequence: TGTGCCACCAGTGATGGGGACGTTCTTGAAGCTTTCTTT.

This clonotype was seen repeatedly, ten times or more. The rearrangement links TRBV6-1 to TRBJ1-5; 12 bases align to TRBD1. Germline assignment: CDR1 MNHNS and CDR2 SASEGT. This CDR3 spans 17 amino acids. V lost 4 bases to trimming and J lost 2 bases; unmatched junction nucleotides: 6. The CDR3 DNA is TGTGCCAGCAGTGTCGGGACAGGGGGCGCTGGCAATCAGCCCCAGCATTTT. This encodes CASSVGTGGAGNQPQHF.

This clonotype was counted at least ten times. J is TRBJ1-5 and V is TRBV28; D ambiguous. The CDR3 runs to 13 residues. The V gene lost 2 bases and the J gene lost 7 bases, with 9 bases spanning the gap. Per germline, CDR1 MDHEN and CDR2 SYDVKM. Here the CDR3 reads CASSLVRGQPQHF. CDR3 DNA: TGTGCCAGCAGTTTAGTCCGTGGGCAGCCCCAGCATTTT.

This chain connects TRBV12-3 or TRBV12-4 to TRBJ2-7; D remains ambiguous. V was trimmed by 8 bases and J by 3 bases, leaving 11 bases between them. The CDR3 extends over 12 amino acids. The CDR3 DNA follows: TGTGCCAGCTCGGCGGTATTCTACGAGCAGTACTTC. Its protein product is CASSAVFYEQYF.

V gene TRBV27 combines with J gene TRBJ1-5, with no clear D. The germline V and J ends were trimmed by 8 bases and 2 bases, with 13 bases remaining between them. The CDR3 loop spans 14 amino acids. Germline CDR1 and CDR2: MNHEY and SMNVEV (reference sequence). CDR3 coding DNA: TGTGCCAGCGGTACTCTGCACGGCAATCAGCCCCAGCATTTT. Translation gives CASGTLHGNQPQHF.

This clonotype was seen ten or more times. The gene calls are TRBV11-2 and TRBJ2-5; TRBD2 agrees at 7 bases. Germline V lookup: CDR1 SGHAT, CDR2 FQNNGV. V shed 0 bases and J 5 bases; nucleotides not matched to a gene: 6. The CDR3 is 15 amino acids. The CDR3 region is CASSLEGGLGETQYF. The CDR3 DNA follows: TGTGCCAGCAGCTTAGAAGGCGGACTAGGGGAGACCCAGTACTTC.

This clonotype occurred a few times. The chain's CDR3 is CASSLGGGPHYEQYF. In nucleotides, the CDR3 is TGTGCCAGCAGTTTAGGGGGAGGGCCTCACTACGAGCAGTACTTC. The V call is TRBV12-3 or TRBV12-4, the J call TRBJ2-7, with TRBD2 matching over 7 bases. The V segment lost 1 base and the J segment 3 bases; nucleotides outside the gene matches: 6. The CDR3 length is 15 residues.

This clonotype was seen ten or more times. The rearrangement joins TRBV7-6 to TRBJ2-7; D is perhaps TRBD1 (7 bases). Germline CDR1 reads SGHVS; CDR2 reads FNYEAQ. CDR3 size: 14 residues. V lost 5 bases and J lost 3, with 14 bases in between. This CDR3 is CASSPGTAGYEQYF. DNA for the CDR3: TGTGCCAGCAGCCCGGGGACAGCGGGCTACGAGCAGTACTTC.

Remarks on this clonotype: Possible read error: a much larger clone is one base away. This chain joins TRBV2 and TRBJ2-7; a possible D gene is TRBD1 (6 bases). The germline V and J ends were trimmed by 5 bases and 0 bases, with 11 bases remaining between them. The CDR3 covers 14 residues. CDR1 and CDR2 from the germline V gene are SNHLY and FYNNEI. CDR3 DNA: TGTGCCAGCAGTCCCCGGGACAACTCCTACGAGCAGTACTTC. It specifies CASSPRDNSYEQYF.

The chain joins TRBV27 to TRBJ1-1; 8 nucleotides match TRBD1. J lost 2 bases, V lost 1 base, and 9 bases had no gene match. The V gene's germline CDR1 is MNHEY and CDR2 SMNVEV (reference sequence). CDR3 length: 17 residues. CDR3 protein: CASSLFLAGGRNTEAFF. In nucleotides, the CDR3 is TGTGCCAGCAGTTTATTTTTGGCAGGGGGCAGAAACACTGAAGCTTTCTTT.

Only a few counts were recorded for this clonotype. The V gene is TRBV6-2 or TRBV6-3, the J gene TRBJ2-5; TRBD2 matches 8 bases. The V and J ends lost 2 bases and 1 base, in that order; junction bases with no gene match: 15. Germline CDR1 reads MNHEY; CDR2 reads SVGEGT. The CDR3 length is 19 residues. The DNA for the CDR3 is TGTGCCAGCAGTTACCCCCCCGCCGCGACTAGCGTCCTCCAAGAGACCCAGTACTTC. This encodes CASSYPPAATSVLQETQYF.

This clonotype has ten or more counts. V and J are TRBV30 and TRBJ1-1; D is perhaps TRBD1 (5 bases). CDR1 GTSNPN and CDR2 SVGIG come from the germline V gene (reference sequence). V was cut by 8 bases and J by 1 base, with 8 bases left in between. The CDR3 has 11 residues. CDR3 amino acids: CARQRNTEAFF. The CDR3 DNA is TGTGCCAGACAGAGGAACACTGAAGCTTTCTTT.